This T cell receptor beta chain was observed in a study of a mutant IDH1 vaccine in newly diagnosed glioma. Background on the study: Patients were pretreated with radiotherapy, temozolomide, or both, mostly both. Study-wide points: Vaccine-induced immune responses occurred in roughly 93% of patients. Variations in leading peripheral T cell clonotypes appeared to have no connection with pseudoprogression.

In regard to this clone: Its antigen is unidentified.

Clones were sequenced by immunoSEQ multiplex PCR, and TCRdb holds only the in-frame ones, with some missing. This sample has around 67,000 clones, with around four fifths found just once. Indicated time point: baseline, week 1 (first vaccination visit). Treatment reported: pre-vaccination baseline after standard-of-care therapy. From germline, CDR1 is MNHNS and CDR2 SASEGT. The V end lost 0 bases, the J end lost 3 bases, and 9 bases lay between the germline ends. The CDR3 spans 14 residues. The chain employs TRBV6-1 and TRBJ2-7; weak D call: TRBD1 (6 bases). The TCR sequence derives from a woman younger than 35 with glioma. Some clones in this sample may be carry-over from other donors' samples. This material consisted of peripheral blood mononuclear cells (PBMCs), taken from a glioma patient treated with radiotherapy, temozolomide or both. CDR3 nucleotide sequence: TGTGCCAGCAGTGAAGCGCGGACAGACTACGAGCAGTACTTC. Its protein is CASSEARTDYEQYF.